A single sample is the source of the 10 T cell receptor beta chains below, sequenced in a study of T cell responses to AZD1222 COVID-19 vaccine. TCRdb's table, derived via immunoSEQ multiplex PCR, lists solely in-frame clones and lacks some. The repertoire holds roughly 160,000 clones, around 89% seen once, with 4.3% in the top ten. Sequencing used peripheral blood, obtained 28 days after the second AZD1222 dose. These receptors were obtained from an adult who received the AZD1222 COVID-19 vaccine.

V and J are TRBV5-1 and TRBJ1-1, with a weak D call TRBD1 (5 bases). The ends were cut back, 0 bases at V and 6 bases at J, with 9 bases in the middle. CDR1 and CDR2 from the germline V gene are SGHRS and YFSETQ. This CDR3 is built from 13 residues. CDR3 region: CASSLDGGSEAFF. Here the CDR3 DNA reads TGCGCCAGCAGCTTGGATGGGGGGTCTGAAGCTTTCTTT.

The V call is TRBV5-6, the J call TRBJ2-7, with D perhaps matching TRBD1 or TRBD2 (5 bases each). Trimming removed 7 bases at V and 4 bases at J, with 15 bases between. The CDR3 length is 13 residues. The germline V gene has CDR1 SGHDT and CDR2 YYEEEE. For the CDR3, the DNA is TGTGCCAGCTCGCTCCAGAGGGGATACGAGCAGTACTTC. It yields the protein CASSLQRGYEQYF. Together with reference TRBV5-6 and TRBJ2-7, the CDR3 gives the full variable domain: DAGVTQSPTHLIKTRGQQVTLRCSPKSGHDTVSWYQQALGQGPQFIFQYYEEEERQRGNFPDRFSGHQFPNYSSELNVNALLLGDSALYLCASSLQRGYEQYFGPGTRLTVT.

Written as DNA, the CDR3 is TGTGCCATCAGTTCCCTGCTTTCGACAGGGAAGGTAAAGGAGGGCTACACCTTC. Protein sequence: CAISSLLSTGKVKEGYTF. This chain links TRBV10-3 with TRBJ1-2; 7 bases align to TRBD1. J lost 8 bases, V lost 5 bases, and 23 bases had no gene match. CDR3 length equals 18 residues. Germline CDR1 is ENHRY and CDR2 is SYGVKD.

This clone has just a few counts. The chain has TRBV5-4 and TRBJ1-1; D not certain. The V end was cut by 3 bases, the J end by 5 bases, with 5 bases between. The CDR3 is 11 amino acids. Germline values: CDR1 SGHNT, CDR2 YYREEE (reference sequence). CDR3 sequence: CASSSRTEAFF. The CDR3 DNA follows: TGTGCCAGCAGCTCGCGTACTGAAGCTTTCTTT.

This clone was recorded only once. The chain employs TRBV27 and TRBJ2-6; D gene uncertain. The germline V gene has CDR1 MNHEY and CDR2 SMNVEV (reference sequence). The length of the CDR3 is 17 residues. V shed 4 bases and J shed 0 bases, with 13 bases lying between them. In DNA, the CDR3 is TGTGCCAGCAGTTCCCAACGACTGCCCTCTGGGGCCAACGTCCTGACTTTC. Protein sequence: CASSSQRLPSGANVLTF.

The chain uses TRBV28 and TRBJ1-6; D is undetermined. There are 13 residues in the CDR3. V lost 6 bases and J lost 6, with 9 bases in between. The germline V gene encodes CDR1 MDHEN and CDR2 SYDVKM. The CDR3 region is CASSEVRNSPLHF. CDR3 nucleotide sequence: TGTGCCAGCAGCGAGGTCCGTAATTCACCCCTCCACTTT. Full variable domain (remainder filled in from reference TRBV28 and TRBJ1-6): DVKVTQSSRYLVKRTGEKVFLECVQDMDHENMFWYRQDPGLGLRLIYFSYDVKMKEKGDIPEGYSVSREKKERFSLILESASTNQTSMYLCASSEVRNSPLHFGNGTRLTVT.

CDR3 nucleotides: TGCGCCAGCAGCTCCCAAACGCCAGATACGCAGTATTTT. This gives the protein CASSSQTPDTQYF. The J gene is TRBJ2-3, the V gene TRBV5-1; no firm D call. The V end lost 3 bases, the J end lost 4 bases, and 9 bases lay between the germline ends. From germline, CDR1 is SGHRS and CDR2 YFSETQ. The CDR3 is 13 amino acids.

V is TRBV19 and J is TRBJ1-4, with D hard to call. The CDR3 totals 14 residues. Trimming took off 7 bases at V and 3 bases at J, with 12 bases between the two ends. Germline values: CDR1 LNHDA, CDR2 SQIVND (reference sequence). The CDR3 loop is CASKVAGANEKLFF. The CDR3 region has the DNA TGTGCCAGTAAGGTCGCCGGGGCTAATGAAAAACTGTTTTTT.

The chain couples TRBV4-1 to TRBJ2-2; maybe TRBD2 (6 bases). Germline V lookup: CDR1 MGHRA, CDR2 YSYEKL. V was trimmed by 0 bases and J by 5 bases, leaving 13 bases between them. The CDR3 covers 16 residues. The CDR3 nucleotides read TGCGCCAGCAGCCAAGATCCACTAGCACCGACCGGGGAGCTGTTTTTT. This encodes CASSQDPLAPTGELFF.

This rearrangement joins TRBV27 to TRBJ2-7; possibly TRBD2 for D (6 bases). Germline CDR1 is MNHEY and CDR2 is SMNVEV (reference sequence). The CDR3 length is 14 residues. Trimming took off 6 bases at V and 2 bases at J, with 14 bases between the two ends. CDR3 sequence reads: CASSSGWGAYEQYF. CDR3 DNA: TGTGCCAGCAGCTCAGGGTGGGGGGCCTACGAGCAGTACTTC.